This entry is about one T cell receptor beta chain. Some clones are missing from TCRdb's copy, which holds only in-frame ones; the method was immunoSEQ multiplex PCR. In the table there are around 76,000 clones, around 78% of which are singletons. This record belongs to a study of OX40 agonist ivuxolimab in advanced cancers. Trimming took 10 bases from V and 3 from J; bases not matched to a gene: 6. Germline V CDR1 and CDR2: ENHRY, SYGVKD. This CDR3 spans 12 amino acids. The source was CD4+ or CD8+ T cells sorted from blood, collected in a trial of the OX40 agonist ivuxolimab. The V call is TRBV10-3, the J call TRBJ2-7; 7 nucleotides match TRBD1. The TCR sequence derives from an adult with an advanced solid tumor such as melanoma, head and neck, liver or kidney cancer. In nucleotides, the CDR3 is TGTGCCAGCAGCCGGACAGGCTACGAGCAGTACTTC. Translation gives CASSRTGYEQYF.